Listed below are T cell receptor beta chains from one sample, sequenced in a study of T cells after posttransplantation cyclophosphamide. Generated by immunoSEQ multiplex PCR, the TCRdb table keeps only in-frame clones and is missing some. The repertoire holds tens of thousands of clones, with 78% as singletons. The sequenced sample was CD4+ T cells sorted from blood, obtained approximately 2,000 days after a stem cell transplant with posttransplant cyclophosphamide. The receptors come from a female patient aged 40-50 years who received an allogeneic stem cell transplant from a related donor, was CMV-positive, and had no GVHD. The graft donor may account for some of the T cells. Each CDR3 is given with its conserved first and last residue. The D gene is left open where the match is weak. Clone size appears in some rows only: once, few, many, or a class for an expanded clone.

>.|TRBV2|TRBJ2-1|TRBD2
CASGTSGANEQFF
TGTGCCAGCGGGACTAGCGGGGCCAATGAGCAGTTCTTC
>.|TRBV5-1|TRBJ2-5|.
CASSLARGTLETQYF
TGCGCCAGCAGCTTGGCGCGGGGGACATTAGAGACCCAGTACTTC
>.|TRBV2|TRBJ1-1|TRBD1
CASKDRANTEAFF
TGTGCCAGCAAAGACAGGGCGAACACTGAAGCTTTCTTT
>.|TRBV11-2|TRBJ2-7|.
CASSSRAGYEQYF
TGTGCCAGCAGCTCAAGGGCAGGGTACGAGCAGTACTTC
>.|TRBV9|TRBJ2-1|TRBD2
CASSPRAAGVYNEQFF
TGTGCCAGCAGCCCGAGGGCAGCGGGGGTCTACAATGAGCAGTTCTTC
>.|TRBV5-4|TRBJ2-1|TRBD1
CASSGTGGVAYNEQFF
TGTGCCAGCAGCGGGACAGGGGGGGTCGCCTACAATGAGCAGTTCTTC
>.|TRBV5-1|TRBJ1-2|.
CASSTIEGYGYTF
TGCGCCAGCAGCACCATAGAGGGCTATGGCTACACCTTC
>.|TRBV29-1|TRBJ1-2|TRBD1
CSVAGQAVGYTF
TGCAGCGTGGCGGGACAGGCGGTAGGCTACACCTTC
>.|TRBV5-4|TRBJ1-1|.
CASSLPRQANTEAFF
TGTGCCAGCAGCTTGCCCAGACAGGCGAACACTGAAGCTTTCTTT
>.|TRBV7-9|TRBJ1-5|.
CASSKDRDNQPQHF
TGTGCCAGCAGCAAAGACAGAGACAATCAGCCCCAGCATTTT
>.|TRBV5-6|TRBJ2-7|.
CASGRPRRGGTYEQYF
TGTGCCAGCGGGCGTCCCCGGAGGGGGGGCACCTACGAGCAGTACTTC
>.|TRBV2|TRBJ1-1|.
CASGDRFNTEAFF
TGTGCCAGCGGAGACAGGTTCAACACTGAAGCTTTCTTT
>.|TRBV10-3|TRBJ2-3|.
CAISEIQGTDTQYF
TGTGCCATCAGTGAGATACAGGGCACAGATACGCAGTATTTT
>.|TRBV2|TRBJ1-5|TRBD1
CASSSDRVSQPQHF
TGTGCCAGCAGCTCCGACAGGGTATCTCAGCCCCAGCATTTT
>.|TRBV6-5|TRBJ1-3|TRBD1
CASSLQGERNTIYF
TGTGCCAGCAGTTTACAGGGGGAAAGAAACACCATATATTTT
>.|TRBV19|TRBJ1-2|.
CASKNAGINYGYTF
TGTGCCAGTAAAAACGCAGGAATTAACTATGGCTACACCTTC
>once|TRBV6-5|TRBJ2-3|TRBD1
CASSPGQITDTQYF
TGTGCCAGCAGTCCGGGACAGATCACAGATACGCAGTATTTT
>few|TRBV18|TRBJ1-4|.
CASSPAATNEKLFF
TGTGCCAGCTCACCGGCTGCAACTAATGAAAAACTGTTTTTT
>.|TRBV5-6|TRBJ2-2|.
CASSLIGPGDNTGELFF
TGTGCCAGCAGCTTGATAGGGCCAGGGGATAACACCGGGGAGCTGTTTTTT
>.|TRBV28|TRBJ1-2|TRBD1
CASNRLDRTNYGYTF
TGTGCCAGCAACCGACTGGACAGGACTAACTATGGCTACACCTTC
>.|TRBV14|TRBJ1-6|TRBD1
CASSLGTGSPLHF
TGTGCCAGCAGCCTAGGGACAGGTTCACCCCTCCACTTT
>.|TRBV7-2|TRBJ1-4|TRBD1
CASSLGGQAEKLFF
TGTGCCAGCAGCTTAGGGGGACAGGCCGAAAAACTGTTTTTT
>.|TRBV11-3|TRBJ1-1|.
CASSLDRGTEAFF
TGTGCCAGCAGCTTAGATCGGGGGACTGAAGCTTTCTTT
>.|TRBV9|TRBJ2-3|TRBD2
CASSVEAAGGGSTDTQYF
TGTGCCAGCAGCGTAGAAGCTGCGGGCGGGGGTAGCACAGATACGCAGTATTTT
>once|TRBV2|TRBJ1-2|TRBD1
CASSGGTAYGYTF
TGTGCCAGCAGTGGCGGGACAGCGTATGGCTACACCTTC
>.|TRBV6-5|TRBJ1-5|.
CASRTTGSSNQPQHF
TGTGCCAGCAGAACTACAGGGTCTAGCAATCAGCCCCAGCATTTT
>.|TRBV6-4|TRBJ1-1|.
CASPTQVINTEAFF
TGTGCCAGCCCAACACAGGTAATAAACACTGAAGCTTTCTTT
>.|TRBV28|TRBJ2-2|.
CASSLGGGQGEWELFF
TGTGCCAGCAGCCTCGGTGGTGGTCAGGGTGAATGGGAGCTGTTTTTT
>.|TRBV6-5|TRBJ1-2|.
CASRRTENYGYTF
TGTGCCAGCAGGCGGACAGAGAACTATGGCTACACCTTC
>.|TRBV14|TRBJ1-2|.
CASSQATGYGYTF
TGTGCCAGCAGCCAAGCGACAGGCTATGGCTACACCTTC
>.|TRBV7-9|TRBJ1-1|TRBD1
CASSFDRGNTEAFF
TGTGCCAGCAGCTTTGACAGGGGGAACACTGAAGCTTTCTTT
>.|TRBV7-2|TRBJ2-7|.
CASSLNRVHEQYF
TGTGCCAGCAGCTTAAACAGGGTTCACGAGCAGTACTTC
>few|TRBV11-3|TRBJ2-7|.
CASSFRETYEQYF
TGTGCCAGCAGCTTCCGGGAGACCTACGAGCAGTACTTC
>.|TRBV27|TRBJ2-7|.
CASWAGTAYEQYF
TGTGCCAGCTGGGCCGGCACTGCCTACGAGCAGTACTTC
>few|TRBV11-1|TRBJ1-2|.
CASSLRSVKNYGYTF
TGTGCCAGCAGCTTGCGGTCTGTCAAGAACTATGGCTACACCTTC